This T cell receptor beta chain was identified in a study of response to subunit inactivated influenza vaccine. TCRdb re-called the RT-PCR reads through MiXCR, storing one row per CDR3 protein. The sample consists of 750,000 to 850,000 distinct CDR3 sequences, roughly 20% of them appearing once. This clonotype was recorded a few times. This TCR came from a man aged 45-65 years who received an inactivated influenza vaccine. Sequencing was performed on PBMCs from blood, taken roughly 5 days after vaccination.

CDR3 sequence (DNA): TGTGCCAGCAGTGCGACAGGGGTCCATAACTATGGCTACACCTTC. Its translation is CASSATGVHNYGYTF. The J gene is TRBJ1-2, the V gene TRBV6-1; 8 nucleotides agree with TRBD1. CDR1 and CDR2 from the germline V gene are MNHNS and SASEGT. The CDR3 consists of 15 residues. V lost 4 bases, J lost 1 base, and 5 bases stayed unmatched.